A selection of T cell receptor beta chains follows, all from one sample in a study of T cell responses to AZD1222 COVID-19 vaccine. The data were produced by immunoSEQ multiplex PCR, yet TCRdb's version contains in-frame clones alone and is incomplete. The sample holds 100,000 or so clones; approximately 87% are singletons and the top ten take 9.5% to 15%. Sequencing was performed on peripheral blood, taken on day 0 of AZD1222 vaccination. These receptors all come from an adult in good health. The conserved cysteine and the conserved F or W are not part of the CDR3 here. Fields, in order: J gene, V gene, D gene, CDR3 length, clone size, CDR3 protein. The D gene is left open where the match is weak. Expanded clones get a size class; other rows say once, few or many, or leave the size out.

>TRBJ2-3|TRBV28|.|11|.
ASSLQGTDTQY
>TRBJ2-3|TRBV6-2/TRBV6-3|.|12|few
ASSLGTDTDTQY
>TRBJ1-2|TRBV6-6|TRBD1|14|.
ASSYTPGQGSYGYT
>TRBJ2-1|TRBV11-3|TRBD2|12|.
ASSPGLVYGEQF
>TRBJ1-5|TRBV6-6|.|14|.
ASSLAGSQRNQPQH
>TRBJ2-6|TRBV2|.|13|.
ASSTGRTGANVLT
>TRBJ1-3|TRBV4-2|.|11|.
ASSQTIGNTIY
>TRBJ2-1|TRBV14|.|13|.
ASSSWTAGGDEQF
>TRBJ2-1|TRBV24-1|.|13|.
ATRSGDSSSNEQF
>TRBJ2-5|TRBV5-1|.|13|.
ASSSGTQGWETQY
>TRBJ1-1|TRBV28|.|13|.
AADSPFFSFTEAF
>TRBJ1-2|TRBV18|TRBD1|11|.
ASSLDRGGGYT
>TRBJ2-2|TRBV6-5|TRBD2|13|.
ASSLAGGPPGELF
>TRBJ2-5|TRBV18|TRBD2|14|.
ASSPFSGSGQETQY
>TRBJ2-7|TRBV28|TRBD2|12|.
AGRQGLAEYEQY
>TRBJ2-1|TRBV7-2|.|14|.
ASSLAGSGTYNEQF
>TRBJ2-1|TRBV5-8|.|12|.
ASSLVKRYNEQF
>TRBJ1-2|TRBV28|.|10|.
ETGTYGFGYT
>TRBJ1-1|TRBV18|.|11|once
ASSPQVNTEAF
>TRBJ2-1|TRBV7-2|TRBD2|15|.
ASSPRSWTSGNNEQF
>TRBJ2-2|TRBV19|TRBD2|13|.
ASSKSGGNTGELF
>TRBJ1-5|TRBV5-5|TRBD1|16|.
ASSHVFRDRVINQPQH
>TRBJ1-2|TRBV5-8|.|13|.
ASSLTGAGNYGYT
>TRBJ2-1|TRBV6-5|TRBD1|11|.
ASLGQGLVEQF
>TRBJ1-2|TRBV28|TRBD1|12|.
ASSTGQGNYGYT
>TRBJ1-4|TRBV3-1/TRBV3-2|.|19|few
ASSQDTTDSQGSGKNEKLF